These 14 T cell receptor beta chains came from one sample sequenced in a study of early T cells in non-severe SARS-CoV-2 infection. TCRdb itself ran the 5' RACE reads through MiXCR, one entry per CDR3 protein. The table lists 60,000 to 75,000 distinct CDR3 sequences, 9% to 10% of them singletons. The sample in question was whole blood, obtained at baseline. These TCRs come from an adult who was a healthcare worker with PCR-confirmed SARS-CoV-2 infection or an uninfected control (not recorded which).

With regard to this clonotype: Germline is not matched at one junction end, which may reflect a read error. V usage is TRBV4-1 and J usage is TRBJ2-3; D may be TRBD2 (7 bases). Germline CDR1 is MGHRA and CDR2 is YSYEKL. The CDR3 spans 13 residues. CDR3 in DNA: TGTGCCAGCAGCCAAGGGGGGGAGGCTACGCAGTATTTT. Amino acid sequence: CASSQGGEATQYF.

This clonotype was seen ten or more times. The chain joins TRBV9 to TRBJ2-3; TRBD1 aligns across 8 bases. J was trimmed by 0 bases and V by 4 bases; bases with no gene match: 7. CDR1 SGDLS and CDR2 YYNGEE come from the germline V gene. The CDR3 totals 16 residues. Written as DNA, the CDR3 is TGTGCCAGCAGCCCCCGGACAGGGATAAGCACAGATACGCAGTATTTT. It yields the protein CASSPRTGISTDTQYF.

This clonotype was counted once. The genes are TRBV6-6 and TRBJ1-4; a possible D gene is TRBD1 (6 bases). CDR3 length equals 14 residues. CDR1 and CDR2 (germline): MNHNY, SVGAGI (reference sequence). Trimming left V 6 bases short and J 4 bases short, with 12 bases between. CDR3 loop: CASRPQGFNEKLFF. The CDR3 region has the DNA TGTGCCAGCAGACCACAGGGCTTTAATGAAAAACTGTTTTTT.

This clonotype was counted at least ten times. The chain combines TRBV6-2 or TRBV6-3 with TRBJ2-5; 9 bases are shared with TRBD2. CDR1 is MNHEY, CDR2 SVGEGT, per germline. The J segment lost 2 bases and the V segment lost 2 bases, leaving 0 bases of the junction unmatched. This CDR3 has 14 residues. The CDR3 here is CASSYLAGQETQYF. The CDR3 region has the DNA TGTGCCAGCAGTTACCTAGCGGGGCAAGAGACCCAGTACTTC.

The V and J genes are TRBV7-2 and TRBJ2-3; 7 bases map to TRBD2. Germline values: CDR1 SGHTA, CDR2 FQGNSA. V shed 7 bases, J shed 2 bases, and the junction held 12 bases outside the gene matches. CDR3 size: 16 residues. CDR3 sequence (DNA): TGTGCCAGCATTCGGGGGAGGGATCCCCTCACAGATACGCAGTATTTT. Encoded protein: CASIRGRDPLTDTQYF.

This clonotype was found many times. The genes are TRBV19 and TRBJ2-1, with TRBD2 identical over 9 bases. V gave up 4 bases and J gave up 1 base; unmatched junction bases: 2. The V gene's germline CDR1 is LNHDA and CDR2 SQIVND (reference sequence). The CDR3 covers 15 residues. The CDR3, as DNA: TGTGCCAGTAGTAACCTAGCGGGATCCTACAATGAGCAGTTCTTC. It codes for CASSNLAGSYNEQFF.

This clonotype was seen a few times. V is TRBV18 and J is TRBJ2-3; possible D gene TRBD2, 6 bases. The CDR3 totals 17 residues. In germline, CDR1 is KGHSH, CDR2 LQKENI. Trimming shortened V by 3 bases and J by 4 bases, and 20 bases separated the two germline ends. The CDR3 is CASSPPRDFGGADTQYF. The CDR3 DNA reads as TGTGCCAGCTCACCCCCTCGGGACTTCGGAGGGGCAGATACGCAGTATTTT.

Many counts were recorded for this clonotype. The gene calls are TRBV12-3 or TRBV12-4 and TRBJ2-1, with 9 bases aligning to TRBD2. The CDR3 totals 15 residues. J gave up 7 bases and V 6 bases, and 10 bases lay outside the gene matches. The CDR3 here is CASSRRTSAVNEQFF. CDR3 bases: TGTGCCAGCAGCCGAAGGACTAGCGCTGTGAATGAGCAGTTCTTC.

There are many counts of this clonotype. V gene TRBV6-2 or TRBV6-3 combines with J gene TRBJ1-5; D remains ambiguous. Germline values: CDR1 MNHEY, CDR2 SVGEGT. The CDR3 consists of 15 residues. The V end lost 8 bases, the J end lost 1 base, and 15 bases lay between the germline ends. The CDR3: CASHPTTASNQPQHF. In DNA, the CDR3 is TGTGCCAGCCACCCAACTACAGCGAGCAATCAGCCCCAGCATTTT.

This clonotype was counted a few times. The CDR3 sequence is CASSRLAEIYNEQFF. Here the CDR3 DNA reads TGTGCCAGCAGTAGACTAGCGGAGATCTACAATGAGCAGTTCTTC. J is TRBJ2-1 and V is TRBV27, with 9 nucleotides matching TRBD2. CDR1 is MNHEY and CDR2 is SMNVEV in the germline V gene (reference sequence). The junction had 5 bases not matched to a gene; V was cut back by 5 bases and J by 3 bases. The CDR3 is made up of 15 amino acids.

Remarks on this clonotype: One end of the junction varies from germline; a read error may be responsible. The genes are TRBV7-3 and TRBJ2-1; D call uncertain. The germline V gene has CDR1 SGHTA and CDR2 FQGTGA. This CDR3 spans 13 amino acids. Here the CDR3 DNA reads TGTGCCAGCAGCTTAGGGCATTTCGATGAGCTGTTCTTC. Protein sequence: CASSLGHFDELFF.

The genes are TRBV18 and TRBJ1-6; the match to TRBD1 covers 7 bases. The CDR3 runs 15 residues. CDR1 and CDR2 from the germline V gene are KGHSH and LQKENI. Trimming at V came to 5 bases and at J to 7 bases, leaving 8 bases not matched to a gene. The CDR3: CASSIGDSSNSPLHF. As DNA, the CDR3 is TGTGCCAGCTCAATCGGGGACAGTAGCAATTCACCCCTCCACTTT.

In its sample, this clonotype was seen many times. This chain links TRBV4-3 with TRBJ2-3; 13 bases align to TRBD2. This CDR3 has 16 residues. The germline CDR1 and CDR2 sequences are LGHNA and YSLEER. The junction had 4 bases not matched to a gene; V was cut back by 0 bases and J by 7 bases. Here the CDR3 reads CASSQDWTSGRNTQYF. CDR3 bases: TGCGCCAGCAGCCAAGACTGGACTAGCGGGAGAAATACGCAGTATTTT.

This clonotype was recorded at least ten times. J is TRBJ2-5 and V is TRBV16, with D uncertain. The CDR3 is made up of 15 amino acids. The germline V and J ends were trimmed by 5 bases and 0 bases, with 13 bases remaining between them. CDR1 is KGHSY and CDR2 is FQNENV in the germline V gene. CDR3 protein: CASSGNTWYQETQYF. The CDR3 nucleotides are TGTGCCAGCAGCGGAAATACCTGGTACCAAGAGACCCAGTACTTC.